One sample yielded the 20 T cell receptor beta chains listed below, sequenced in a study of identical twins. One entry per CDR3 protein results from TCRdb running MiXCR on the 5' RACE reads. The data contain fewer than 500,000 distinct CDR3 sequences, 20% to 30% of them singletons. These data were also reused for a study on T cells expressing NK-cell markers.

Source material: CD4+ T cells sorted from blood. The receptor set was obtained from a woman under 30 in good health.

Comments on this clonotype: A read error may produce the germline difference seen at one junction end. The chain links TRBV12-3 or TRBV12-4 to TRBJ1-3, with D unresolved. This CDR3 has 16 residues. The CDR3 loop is CASSLGGRASGNTIYF. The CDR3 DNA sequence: TGTGCCAGCAGCTTAGGCGGAAGGGCCTCTGGAAACACCATATATTTT.

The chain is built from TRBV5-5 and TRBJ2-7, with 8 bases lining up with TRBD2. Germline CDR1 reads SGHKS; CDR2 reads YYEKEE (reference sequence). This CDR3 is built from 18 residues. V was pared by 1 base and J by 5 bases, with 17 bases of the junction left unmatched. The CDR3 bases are TGTGCCAGCAGCTTGCTTAGGCTAGCGGGTTCTCGGAGCCACGAGCAGTACTTC. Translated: CASSLLRLAGSRSHEQYF.

CDR3 region: CASSQVFQGGPYEQYF. In DNA, the CDR3 is TGTGCCAGCAGCCAAGTTTTTCAGGGGGGGCCCTACGAGCAGTACTTC. This chain connects TRBV3-1 to TRBJ2-7, with D perhaps TRBD1 or TRBD2 (7 bases each). V lost 1 base, J lost 2 bases, and 15 bases lay in between. CDR3 length equals 16 residues. Germline values: CDR1 LGHDT, CDR2 YNNKEL (reference sequence).

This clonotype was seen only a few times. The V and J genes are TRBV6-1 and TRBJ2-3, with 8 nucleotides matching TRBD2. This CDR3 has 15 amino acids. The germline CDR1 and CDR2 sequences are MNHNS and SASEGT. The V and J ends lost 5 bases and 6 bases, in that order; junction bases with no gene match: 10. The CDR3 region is CASSRGRLASDTQYF. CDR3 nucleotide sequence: TGTGCCAGCAGTCGAGGAAGACTAGCGTCGGATACGCAGTATTTT.

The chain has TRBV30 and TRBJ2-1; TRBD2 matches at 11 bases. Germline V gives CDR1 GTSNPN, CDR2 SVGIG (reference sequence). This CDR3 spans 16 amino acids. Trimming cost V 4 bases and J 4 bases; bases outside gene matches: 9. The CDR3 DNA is TGTGCCTGGACTAGGCTGGGACTAGCGGTTTACAATGAGCAGTTCTTC. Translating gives CAWTRLGLAVYNEQFF.

CDR3 in amino acids: CASSRAGSGANVLTF. The CDR3 DNA follows: TGTGCCAGCAGTCGCGCCGGCTCTGGGGCCAACGTCCTGACTTTC. The gene calls are TRBV6-2 or TRBV6-3 and TRBJ2-6; D not resolved. This CDR3 is built from 15 residues. CDR1 MNHEY and CDR2 SVGEGT come from the germline V gene. The V end lost 5 bases, the J end lost 0 bases, and 8 bases lay between the germline ends.

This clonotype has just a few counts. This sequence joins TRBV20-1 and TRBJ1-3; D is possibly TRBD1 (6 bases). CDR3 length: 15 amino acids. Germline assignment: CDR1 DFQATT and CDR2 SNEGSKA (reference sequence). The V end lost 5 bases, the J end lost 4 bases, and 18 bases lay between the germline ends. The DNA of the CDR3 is TGCAGTGCTGGGGATCCGGGACAAGGGGGAAACACCATATATTTT. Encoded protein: CSAGDPGQGGNTIYF.

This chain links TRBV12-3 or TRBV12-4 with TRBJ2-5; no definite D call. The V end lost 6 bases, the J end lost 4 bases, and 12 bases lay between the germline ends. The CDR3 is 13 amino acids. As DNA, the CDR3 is TGTGCCAGCAGAATGAGGAGTGGAGAGACCCAGTACTTC. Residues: CASRMRSGETQYF.

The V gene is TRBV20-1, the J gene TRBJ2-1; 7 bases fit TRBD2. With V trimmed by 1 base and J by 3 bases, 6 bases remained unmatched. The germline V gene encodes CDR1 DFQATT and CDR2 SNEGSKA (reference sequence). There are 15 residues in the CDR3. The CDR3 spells CSARASSGNYNEQFF. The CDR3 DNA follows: TGCAGTGCTAGAGCCTCAAGCGGGAACTACAATGAGCAGTTCTTC.

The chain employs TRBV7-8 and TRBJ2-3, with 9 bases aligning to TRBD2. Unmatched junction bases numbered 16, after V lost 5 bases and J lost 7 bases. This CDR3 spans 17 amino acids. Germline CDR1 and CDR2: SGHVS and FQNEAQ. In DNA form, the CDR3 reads TGTGCCAGCAGCCCCCCCCTCCGGCTAGCGGGATGGTATACGCAGTATTTT. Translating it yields CASSPPLRLAGWYTQYF.

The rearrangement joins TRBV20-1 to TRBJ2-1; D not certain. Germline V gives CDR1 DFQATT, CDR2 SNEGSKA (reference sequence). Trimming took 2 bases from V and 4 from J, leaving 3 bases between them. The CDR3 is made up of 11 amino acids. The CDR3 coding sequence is TGCAGTGCTAGATTTTACAATGAGCAGTTCTTC. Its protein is CSARFYNEQFF.

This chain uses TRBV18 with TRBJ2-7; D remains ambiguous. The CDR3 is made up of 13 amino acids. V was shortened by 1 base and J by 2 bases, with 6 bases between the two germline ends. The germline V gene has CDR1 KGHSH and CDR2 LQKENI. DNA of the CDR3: TGTGCCAGCTCACCACAGCCAACCTACGAGCAGTACTTC. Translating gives CASSPQPTYEQYF.

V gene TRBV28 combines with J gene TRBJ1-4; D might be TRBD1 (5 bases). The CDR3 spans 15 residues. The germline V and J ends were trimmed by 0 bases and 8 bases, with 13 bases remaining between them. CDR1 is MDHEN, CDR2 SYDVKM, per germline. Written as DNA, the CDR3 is TGTGCCAGCAGTTTATGGCAGGGATTTCGGGAAAAACTGTTTTTT. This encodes CASSLWQGFREKLFF.

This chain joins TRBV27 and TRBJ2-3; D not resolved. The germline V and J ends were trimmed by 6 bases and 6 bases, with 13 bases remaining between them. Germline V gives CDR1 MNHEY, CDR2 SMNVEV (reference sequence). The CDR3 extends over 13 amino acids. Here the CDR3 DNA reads TGTGCCAGCAGCATAGGCCTCCTCGATACGCAGTATTTT. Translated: CASSIGLLDTQYF.

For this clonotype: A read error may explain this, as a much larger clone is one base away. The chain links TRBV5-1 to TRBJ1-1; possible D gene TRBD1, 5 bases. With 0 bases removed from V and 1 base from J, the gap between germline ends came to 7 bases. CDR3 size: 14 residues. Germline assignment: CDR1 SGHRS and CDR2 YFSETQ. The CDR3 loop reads CASSLGQKNTEAFF. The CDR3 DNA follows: TGCGCCAGCAGCTTGGGACAGAAGAACACTGAAGCTTTCTTT. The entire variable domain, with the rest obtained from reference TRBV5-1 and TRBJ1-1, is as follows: KAGVTQTPRYLIKTRGQQVTLSCSPISGHRSVSWYQQTPGQGLQFLFEYFSETQRNKGNFPGRFSGRQFSNSRSEMNVSTLELGDSALYLCASSLGQKNTEAFFGQGTRLTVV.

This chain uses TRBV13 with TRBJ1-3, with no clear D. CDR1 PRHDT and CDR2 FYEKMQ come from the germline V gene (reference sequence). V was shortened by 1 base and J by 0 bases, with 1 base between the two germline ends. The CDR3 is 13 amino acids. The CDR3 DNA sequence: TGTGCCAGCAGCTTAGACTCTGGAAACACCATATATTTT. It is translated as CASSLDSGNTIYF.

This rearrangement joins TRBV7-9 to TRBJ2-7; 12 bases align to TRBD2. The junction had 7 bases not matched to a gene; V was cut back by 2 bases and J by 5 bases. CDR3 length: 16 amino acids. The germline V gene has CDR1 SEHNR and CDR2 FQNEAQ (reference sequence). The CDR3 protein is CASSLSLAGGHDEQYF. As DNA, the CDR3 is TGTGCCAGCAGCTTAAGTCTAGCGGGGGGGCATGACGAGCAGTACTTC.

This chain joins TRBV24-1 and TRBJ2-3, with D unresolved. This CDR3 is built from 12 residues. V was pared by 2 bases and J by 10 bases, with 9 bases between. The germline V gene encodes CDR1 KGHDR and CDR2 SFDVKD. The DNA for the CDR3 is TGTGCCACCAGTGATTGGTCGGGCTCGCAGTATTTT. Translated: CATSDWSGSQYF.

CDR3 region: CASSLSGLPNTGELFF. The DNA of the CDR3 is TGTGCCAGCAGTTTGTCGGGACTCCCTAACACCGGGGAGCTGTTTTTT. The rearrangement uses TRBV12-3 or TRBV12-4 and TRBJ2-2; TRBD2 is a possible D gene (6 bases). The V and J ends lost 3 bases and 2 bases respectively, with 13 bases between them. The CDR3 has 16 residues.

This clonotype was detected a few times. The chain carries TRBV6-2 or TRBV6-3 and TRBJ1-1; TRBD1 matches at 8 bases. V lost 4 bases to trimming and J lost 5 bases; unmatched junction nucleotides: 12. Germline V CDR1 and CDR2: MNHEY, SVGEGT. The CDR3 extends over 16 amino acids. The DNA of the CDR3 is TGTGCCAGCAGTTCGCCTTCGACAGGGGCGTCGACTGAAGCTTTCTTT. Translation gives CASSSPSTGASTEAFF.